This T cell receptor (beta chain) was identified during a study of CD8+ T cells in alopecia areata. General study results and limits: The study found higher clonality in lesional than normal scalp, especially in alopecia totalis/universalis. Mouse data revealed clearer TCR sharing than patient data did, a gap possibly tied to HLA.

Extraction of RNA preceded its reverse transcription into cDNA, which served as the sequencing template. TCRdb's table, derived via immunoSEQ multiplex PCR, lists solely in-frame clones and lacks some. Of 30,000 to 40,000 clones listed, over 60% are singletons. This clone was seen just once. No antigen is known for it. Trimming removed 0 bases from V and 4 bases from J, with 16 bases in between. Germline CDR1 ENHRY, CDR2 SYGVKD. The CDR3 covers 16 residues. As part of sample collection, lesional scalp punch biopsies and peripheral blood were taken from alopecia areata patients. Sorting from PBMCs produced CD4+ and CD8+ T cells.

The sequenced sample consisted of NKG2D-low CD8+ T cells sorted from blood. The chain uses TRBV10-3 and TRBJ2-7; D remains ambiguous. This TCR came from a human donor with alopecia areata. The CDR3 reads CAISESGPRIRYEQYF. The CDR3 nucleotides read TGTGCCATCAGTGAGTCAGGGCCCCGAATCAGATACGAGCAGTACTTC.